A single sample gave rise to the 32 T cell receptor beta chains below, sequenced in a study of neurological immune-mediated disorders. Documented time point: technical triplicate 3. TCRdb reprocessed the 5' RACE reads via MiXCR and lists one record per CDR3 protein. Here the sample spans 45,000 or so distinct CDR3 sequences, roughly 21% being singletons. The source material was PBMCs. Receptors originate from a man between 60 and 70 years old with HTLV-1-associated myelopathy (HAM/TSP).

This clonotype was seen ten or more times. The rearrangement links TRBV5-8 to TRBJ1-1; 10 positions match TRBD1. Germline loops: CDR1 SGHTS, CDR2 YDEGEE. With 4 bases clipped from V and 5 bases from J, the junction kept 5 bases outside the gene matches. The CDR3 loop spans 14 amino acids. This CDR3 reads CASSHDRGLTEAFF. The CDR3 nucleotides read TGTGCCAGCAGCCATGACAGGGGGCTAACTGAAGCTTTCTTT.

The table lists this clonotype with many counts. The rearrangement links TRBV10-3 to TRBJ2-1, with TRBD2 identical over 9 bases. Germline CDR1 reads ENHRY; CDR2 reads SYGVKD. V gave up 3 bases and J gave up 6 bases; unmatched junction bases: 6. CDR3 length: 15 residues. CDR3 nucleotides: TGTGCCATCAGTGAAAGCGGGAGGAATGTCAATGAGCAGTTCTTC. This sequence encodes CAISESGRNVNEQFF.

The chain couples TRBV5-1 to TRBJ2-6; D is undetermined. The CDR3 is 15 residues long. Trimming took off 4 bases at V and 11 bases at J, with 19 bases between the two ends. Germline-derived CDR1 and CDR2 are SGHRS and YFSETQ. This CDR3 reads CASSQTVAGADVLTF. CDR3 DNA sequence: TGCGCCAGCAGCCAAACGGTCGCTGGAGCCGACGTCCTGACTTTC.

This clonotype was recorded at least ten times. The chain uses TRBV4-1 and TRBJ2-5; D is perhaps TRBD1 (5 bases). V lost 2 bases, J lost 4 bases, and 11 bases lay in between. The CDR3 consists of 14 residues. The germline gives CDR1 MGHRA, CDR2 YSYEKL. CDR3 loop: CASSQFRDGETQYF. CDR3 DNA sequence: TGCGCCAGCAGCCAATTCAGGGATGGAGAGACCCAGTACTTC.

This clonotype is a singleton in its sample. J is TRBJ1-5 and V is TRBV10-2, with D tentatively TRBD1 (5 bases). V was cut by 5 bases and J by 5 bases, with 13 bases left in between. Germline V gene sequence: CDR1 WSHSY, CDR2 SAAADI. This CDR3 spans 14 amino acids. CDR3 in amino acids: CASSPSPTDQPQHF. CDR3 DNA sequence: TGCGCCAGCAGTCCATCTCCGACAGATCAGCCCCAGCATTTT.

This clonotype came up many times. This sequence joins TRBV7-9 and TRBJ2-3; maybe TRBD1 (7 bases). Germline V gene data show CDR1 as SEHNR and CDR2 as FQNEAQ (reference sequence). Trimming took 11 bases from V and 4 from J, leaving 34 bases between them. This CDR3 region has 19 residues. CDR3 in amino acids: CAPTWAGGIPASGPDTQYF. For the CDR3, the DNA is TGTGCCCCTACTTGGGCAGGGGGGATACCGGCCTCGGGGCCAGATACGCAGTATTTT.

J is TRBJ1-1 and V is TRBV5-1, with a tentative D call TRBD1 (5 bases). With 2 bases removed from V and 4 bases from J, the gap between germline ends came to 18 bases. Germline V gene data show CDR1 as SGHRS and CDR2 as YFSETQ. The length of the CDR3 is 16 residues. The CDR3 is CASSFSPGRGGTEAFF. CDR3 sequence (DNA): TGCGCCAGCAGCTTTTCCCCGGGGAGGGGAGGCACTGAAGCTTTCTTT. Supplemented by reference TRBV5-1 and TRBJ1-1, the full variable domain reads KAGVTQTPRYLIKTRGQQVTLSCSPISGHRSVSWYQQTPGQGLQFLFEYFSETQRNKGNFPGRFSGRQFSNSRSEMNVSTLELGDSALYLCASSFSPGRGGTEAFFGQGTRLTVV.

This clonotype was counted many times. This sequence joins TRBV28 and TRBJ2-5, with 8 bases that match TRBD1. Losses at the gene ends were 2 bases for V and 4 bases for J; bases not matched to a gene: 6. Per the germline V gene, CDR1 is MDHEN and CDR2 is SYDVKM. CDR3 length: 15 amino acids. CDR3 sequence reads: CASSLLSGTGETQYF. The DNA of the CDR3 is TGTGCCAGCAGTTTACTATCAGGGACAGGAGAGACCCAGTACTTC.

The chain links TRBV3-1 to TRBJ2-7, with D possibly TRBD1 on 6 matching bases. Trimming stripped 1 base from V and 2 bases from J, with 12 bases between. Germline CDR1 is LGHDT and CDR2 is YNNKEL (reference sequence). The CDR3 has 15 residues. CDR3 sequence reads: CASSQGKTGTYEQYF. The CDR3 DNA is TGTGCCAGCAGCCAAGGAAAAACAGGGACCTACGAGCAGTACTTC.

Note on this clonotype: At one end the junction does not follow the germline gene, possibly because of a read error. J is TRBJ2-4 and V is TRBV7-2, with D uncertain. The CDR3 is 14 residues long. The V gene's germline CDR1 is SGHTA and CDR2 FQGNSA. Here the CDR3 DNA reads TGTGCCAGCAGCCCCAGCACCACAGAAAACCTTCATTACTTC. This gives the protein CASSPSTTENLHYF.

In this sample, this clonotype turned up many times. This chain links TRBV3-1 with TRBJ1-6, with 8 bases aligning to TRBD1. The V gene end was trimmed by 0 bases and the J gene end by 14 bases; junction bases not matched to a gene: 12. The CDR3 contains 16 residues. The germline V gene encodes CDR1 LGHDT and CDR2 YNNKEL (reference sequence). The CDR3 loop reads CASSQERTGKMGTLHF. The CDR3 bases are TGTGCCAGCAGCCAAGAACGGACAGGGAAAATGGGCACCCTCCACTTT.

V gene TRBV5-1 combines with J gene TRBJ2-1; 7 bases align to TRBD1. The CDR3 length is 16 residues. Germline V gene data show CDR1 as SGHRS and CDR2 as YFSETQ. Trimming removed 0 bases from V and 1 base from J; junction bases left unmatched: 4. This CDR3 reads CASSLEPGGSYNEQFF. CDR3 bases: TGCGCCAGCAGCTTGGAGCCAGGGGGATCCTACAATGAGCAGTTCTTC.

This clonotype was detected once. The V gene is TRBV20-1, the J gene TRBJ2-1; perhaps D is TRBD1 or TRBD2 (6 bases each). CDR3 length: 15 residues. The V gene lost 3 bases and the J gene lost 7 bases, with 19 bases spanning the gap. Germline V gives CDR1 DFQATT, CDR2 SNEGSKA (reference sequence). The DNA of the CDR3 is TGCAGTGCTAGGGGTCGGGGGCCTCTGGGAAATGAGCAGTTCTTC. Its translation: CSARGRGPLGNEQFF.

With regard to this clonotype: No DNA is shown, since the ends of the CDR3 on it are uncertain; the CDR3 is the one TCRdb lists. The V and J genes are TRBV5-1 and TRBJ1-1. From its first to its last residue, the CDR3 has 20 amino acids. Per germline, CDR1 SGHRS and CDR2 YFSETQ. The CDR3 protein is CASSFYICSASISQNTEAFF.

This clonotype was observed at least ten times. The V and J genes are TRBV5-6 and TRBJ2-1, with D hard to call. The germline V and J ends were trimmed by 1 base and 12 bases, with 14 bases remaining between them. Germline V CDR1 and CDR2: SGHDT, YYEEEE. The CDR3 length is 13 residues. Written as DNA, the CDR3 is TGTGCCAGCAGCTTGACCTTAGAAGTTGGGCAGTTCTTC. It yields the protein CASSLTLEVGQFF.

The rearrangement uses TRBV20-1 and TRBJ2-1, with D possibly being TRBD2 (6 bases). The germline CDR1 and CDR2 sequences are DFQATT and SNEGSKA (reference sequence). This CDR3 comprises 12 residues. The ends were cut back, 5 bases at V and 12 bases at J, with 17 bases in the middle. CDR3 in amino acids: CSAPSTGTGQFF. The CDR3 DNA sequence: TGCAGTGCTCCTAGTACCGGGACTGGGCAGTTCTTC.

The chain carries TRBV5-1 and TRBJ2-7; 8 bases match TRBD2. The CDR3 is 16 amino acids. Germline assignment: CDR1 SGHRS and CDR2 YFSETQ. The V gene end was trimmed by 2 bases and the J gene end by 7 bases; junction bases not matched to a gene: 14. CDR3 loop: CASSFGQGAGEREQYF. The CDR3 DNA reads TGCGCCAGCAGCTTTGGGCAAGGAGCGGGAGAAAGGGAGCAGTACTTC.

This clonotype was recorded at least ten times. V gene TRBV2 combines with J gene TRBJ2-5; TRBD1 matches 7 bases. This CDR3 is built from 15 residues. V was pared by 5 bases and J by 0 bases, with 6 bases of the junction left unmatched. Germline V gene data show CDR1 as SNHLY and CDR2 as FYNNEI. The CDR3 sequence: CASSFGQVDQETQYF. In DNA, the CDR3 is TGTGCCAGCAGTTTTGGACAGGTAGACCAAGAGACCCAGTACTTC.

This clonotype was recorded many times. The chain has TRBV3-1 and TRBJ2-5; D not resolved. The CDR3 length is 15 residues. V lost 3 bases and J 2 bases, leaving 13 bases between the germline ends. Germline assignment: CDR1 LGHDT and CDR2 YNNKEL (reference sequence). The chain's CDR3 is CASSQSDRQQETQYF. CDR3 DNA sequence: TGTGCCAGCAGCCAGTCCGACCGACAACAAGAGACCCAGTACTTC.

This clonotype appeared many times. The rearrangement uses TRBV5-1 and TRBJ2-1, with TRBD2 matching 13 bases. Germline lookup yields CDR1 SGHRS and CDR2 YFSETQ. The CDR3 extends over 16 amino acids. The V and J ends lost 4 bases and 5 bases, in that order; junction bases with no gene match: 6. CDR3 amino acids: CASSLRTSGGNNEQFF. The CDR3, as DNA: TGCGCCAGCAGCCTAAGGACTAGCGGGGGAAACAATGAGCAGTTCTTC.

This clonotype was detected ten times or more. V gene TRBV29-1 combines with J gene TRBJ2-1, with D possibly being TRBD2 (5 bases). Trimming removed 0 bases at V and 5 bases at J, with 14 bases between. Germline loops: CDR1 SQVTM, CDR2 ANQGSEA. The CDR3 has 15 residues. The CDR3 DNA reads TGCAGCGTTGAAGATCGGAAACTAGGTAACAATGAGCAGTTCTTC. Amino acids: CSVEDRKLGNNEQFF.

This clonotype was counted ten times or more. This chain links TRBV3-1 with TRBJ2-5; D call uncertain. Germline V lookup: CDR1 LGHDT, CDR2 YNNKEL (reference sequence). CDR3 size: 16 residues. The germline V and J ends were trimmed by 1 base and 5 bases, with 17 bases remaining between them. In nucleotides, the CDR3 is TGTGCCAGCAGCCAAGGGCCGCCACCCAGTAGGGAGACCCAGTACTTC. Protein sequence: CASSQGPPPSRETQYF.

This clonotype was seen at least ten times. The chain uses TRBV5-1 and TRBJ1-1; D ambiguous. Germline CDR1 and CDR2: SGHRS and YFSETQ. This CDR3 contains 14 residues. V shed 3 bases and J shed 3 bases, with 12 bases lying between them. The CDR3: CASSSTRWDTEAFF. The DNA for the CDR3 is TGCGCCAGCAGCTCGACACGGTGGGACACTGAAGCTTTCTTT.

This clonotype was observed at least ten times. The chain couples TRBV5-1 to TRBJ2-3; the D gene is possibly TRBD2 (6 bases). Germline-derived CDR1 and CDR2 are SGHRS and YFSETQ. The ends were cut back, 0 bases at V and 1 base at J, with 9 bases in the middle. This CDR3 has 15 residues. CDR3 in DNA: TGCGCCAGCAGCTTGGAGATAGCGGGCACAGATACGCAGTATTTT. Amino acids: CASSLEIAGTDTQYF.

This clonotype was picked up many times. The chain's CDR3 is CASSLSDTQYF. DNA of the CDR3: TGTGCCAGCAGCTTATCAGATACGCAGTATTTT. The chain couples TRBV7-9 to TRBJ2-3; D is unclear. Trimming took off 2 bases at V and 4 bases at J, with 1 base between the two ends. Per the germline V gene, CDR1 is SEHNR and CDR2 is FQNEAQ (reference sequence). CDR3 size: 11 residues.

This clonotype occurred many times. The V and J genes are TRBV5-1 and TRBJ2-7, with D perhaps assigned TRBD1 or TRBD2 (5 bases each). V shed 4 bases and J shed 2 bases, with 13 bases lying between them. The germline CDR1 and CDR2 sequences are SGHRS and YFSETQ. The CDR3 covers 14 residues. Written as DNA, the CDR3 is TGCGCCAGCAGCCCACCGGGACCCCCCTACGAGCAGTACTTC. Translated: CASSPPGPPYEQYF. Variable domain in full (rest from reference TRBV5-1 and TRBJ2-7): KAGVTQTPRYLIKTRGQQVTLSCSPISGHRSVSWYQQTPGQGLQFLFEYFSETQRNKGNFPGRFSGRQFSNSRSEMNVSTLELGDSALYLCASSPPGPPYEQYFGPGTRLTVT.

This clonotype was recorded at least ten times. As DNA, the CDR3 is TGTGCCAGCAGCCCCCCTGGACAGGGTAGGAATGAGCAGTTCTTC. Translation: CASSPPGQGRNEQFF. The chain combines TRBV28 with TRBJ2-1; 8 positions match TRBD1. Germline V lookup: CDR1 MDHEN, CDR2 SYDVKM. CDR3 length: 15 residues. The junction had 11 bases not matched to a gene; V was cut back by 6 bases and J by 7 bases.

This clonotype occurred many times. V gene TRBV5-1 combines with J gene TRBJ1-4; D may be TRBD1 (5 bases). CDR3 length: 15 amino acids. Trimming shortened V by 6 bases and J by 5 bases, and 17 bases separated the two germline ends. Germline V gives CDR1 SGHRS, CDR2 YFSETQ. CDR3 sequence reads: CASNPGDVSNEKLFF. The DNA for the CDR3 is TGCGCCAGCAACCCCGGGGACGTCTCAAATGAAAAACTGTTTTTT.

This clonotype came up many times. The chain employs TRBV6-5 and TRBJ2-2; D ambiguous. Germline CDR1 is MNHEY and CDR2 is SVGAGI. This CDR3 spans 16 amino acids. Trimming stripped 0 bases from V and 0 bases from J, with 8 bases between. The CDR3 reads CASSYSLEPNTGELFF. DNA for the CDR3: TGTGCCAGCAGTTACTCTCTGGAACCGAACACCGGGGAGCTGTTTTTT.

On this clonotype itself: Since a much larger clone is just one base distant, this may be a read error. The chain couples TRBV7-2 to TRBJ2-1, with D tentatively TRBD2 (5 bases). CDR1 is SGHTA and CDR2 is FQGNSA in the germline V gene. There are 15 residues in the CDR3. CDR3 protein: CAGSQTNGGYNEQFF. CDR3 sequence (DNA): TGTGCCGGCAGCCAAACCAACGGAGGTTACAATGAGCAGTTCTTC.

The chain combines TRBV10-3 with TRBJ1-2; 7 bases agree with TRBD1. Trimming took 9 bases from V and 4 from J; bases not matched to a gene: 8. The CDR3 runs to 13 residues. The V gene's germline CDR1 is ENHRY and CDR2 SYGVKD. The CDR3 DNA is TGTGCCATTGATTCAGGGGGAATCTATGGCTACACCTTC. Residues: CAIDSGGIYGYTF.

Many counts were recorded for this clonotype. The V and J genes are TRBV6-5 and TRBJ2-7; 8 bases are a match to TRBD1. From germline, CDR1 is MNHEY and CDR2 SVGAGI. The CDR3 is 14 amino acids. V gave up 5 bases and J gave up 3 bases; unmatched junction bases: 6. CDR3 nucleotide sequence: TGTGCCAGCAGTACTAGACAGGGGATCTACGAGCAGTACTTC. Its protein is CASSTRQGIYEQYF.